The entry below describes one T cell receptor beta chain. This specimen belongs to a study of cytomegalovirus exposure and HLA in healthy donors. The PCR was carried out with 60 Vbeta primers and 13 Jbeta primers. Data came from immunoSEQ multiplex PCR; TCRdb stores just in-frame clones and leaves some out. The top ten clones hold around 7.2% of a sample with 150,000 to 200,000 clones, 80% of them seen once. V lost 3 bases, J lost 7 bases, and 8 bases lay in between. Germline CDR1 SGHNT, CDR2 YYREEE (reference sequence). The CDR3 has 12 amino acids. Sequencing was performed on PBMCs. The receptor comes from a man aged 25-40 years in good health and CMV-seropositive. The chain joins TRBV5-4 to TRBJ2-1, with D perhaps TRBD2 (6 bases). CDR3 DNA: TGTGCCAGCAGCTACCTAGCGAATGAGCAGTTCTTC. This encodes CASSYLANEQFF.